This TCR beta chain was recorded in a study of STAT3 mutations in large granular lymphocyte leukemia (dated by TCRdb to about 2019). At the level of the whole study: Canonical activating STAT3 mutations were detected in roughly half of the longitudinally sequenced T-LGLL patients. Serial deep sequencing of TCRbeta CDR3 and STAT3 was performed in patients with T-cell large granular lymphocyte leukemia to reconstruct clonal hierarchy and dynamics. Two patients with natural killer LGL leukemia were also sequenced longitudinally as controls within the study. From an initial cohort of 200 to 250 LGL patients, under 20 representative T-LGLL cases were picked for longitudinal TCRbeta and STAT3 sequencing. More than half of T-LGLL patients received one or more immunosuppressive therapy regimens, with hematologic response in around 40% of those treated. For each patient, sequencing was performed at an average of approximately 4 time points, with a range of 2 to 8 samplings. General conclusions and limits of the study: In 6 of 18 patients, TCR clonotype switching occurred after therapy, and every newly emerging clone was STAT3 wild type. The linking of therapy response to changes in TCR clonal burden was complicated by variable intervals between samplings and differing treatment regimens. All T-LGLL patients had at least one immunodominant TCRbeta clonotype, and roughly half had multiple immunodominant subclonotypes. Because codominant clonotypes persisted in some patients, a small but highly pathogenic clone may have been missed. Dominant TCR clone burden was found to exceed STAT3 mutant burden in several patients, suggesting that STAT3 mutation arose secondarily within a pre-expanded clone. Because no samples were available when a clone first appeared, clonal expansion was inferred from samplings taken at other points.

TCRbeta libraries were sequenced on an Illumina MiSeq, averaging roughly 41,000 productive templates per sample. Multiplex PCR amplification was used to generate TCRbeta CDR3 libraries with the immunoSEQ assay. As for the original processing: Repertoire diversity was calculated as previously defined, and values close to 0 indicated extremely monoclonal samples. The table was pulled from immuneACCESS by TCRdb, which kept in-frame rearrangements only. Such tables lose some clones; where checked, under half of the loss comes from unresolved V genes, and the rest has no known cause. The V and J calls and clone size come from that table; D and trimming were worked out from the DNA. Present in this sample are about 2,600 clones, under 40% of which were seen just once. Jointly, the top ten make up roughly 64% of the sample. Note on this clone: Its target antigen remains unknown. Base qualities were left out, and no much larger clone turns up one base away.

Reading the germline V gene (reference sequence) gives CDR1 GTSNPN and CDR2 SVGIG. Compared with germline, V lacks 0 bases and J lacks 8 bases; bases without a gene match: 6. The CDR3 runs 16 amino acids, cysteine and phenylalanine included. Here the CDR3 DNA is all that survives: 48 bases in frame from base 1. DNA was extracted from blood mononuclear cells, and the same DNA was used for both TCR and STAT3 sequencing. This chain joins TRBV30 to TRBJ2-1; 14 middle bases align to TRBD2. This clonotype was obtained from a human donor with T large granular lymphocyte leukemia. Some clones in this sample may be carry-over from other donors' samples. What was sequenced was PBMCs. The CDR3 corresponds to CAWSVWTSGRFDEQFF. The nucleotides read TGTGCCTGGAGTGTTTGGACTAGCGGGAGGTTCGATGAGCAGTTCTTC.